This passage covers 32 T cell receptor beta chains from one sample sequenced in a study of blood T cells in healthy people across ages. For the second PCR, which ran for roughly 7 to 11 cycles, a sample-barcoded 5' primer and a J-beta primer mix were used. TCRdb redid the calling of the 5' RACE reads with MiXCR, one entry per CDR3 protein. The sample carries 1.5 million to 2 million distinct CDR3 sequences, roughly 30% recorded once. Sequenced material: blood. The receptor source for this set is a woman in her 30s in good health.

In regard to this clonotype: A far larger clone differs by one base, so this is likely a read error. J is TRBJ2-7 and V is TRBV12-3 or TRBV12-4; D is perhaps TRBD2 (5 bases). The CDR3 extends over 13 amino acids. The CDR3 bases are TGTGCCGGCAGTTTCGGGATATCCTACGAGCAGTACTTC. It specifies CAGSFGISYEQYF.

The chain uses TRBV28 and TRBJ1-5; D is unresolved. The CDR3 runs to 12 residues. The V gene lost 2 bases and the J gene lost 12 bases, with 11 bases spanning the gap. Looked up from germline, CDR1 is MDHEN and CDR2 is SYDVKM. The CDR3 reads CASSLEAGVQHF. The CDR3 DNA reads as TGTGCCAGCAGTTTAGAGGCTGGGGTCCAGCATTTT.

This clonotype was detected once. This chain joins TRBV5-4 and TRBJ2-7; the D is unclear. The better agreement between TRBJ2-5 and the DNA end casts doubt on the J call. This CDR3 comprises 13 residues. Germline values: CDR1 SGHNT, CDR2 YYREEE (reference sequence). CDR3 sequence (DNA): TGTGCCAGCAGCGGAAGTAACAAGGAGACCCAGTACTTC. It is translated as CASSGSNKETQYF.

This clonotype was counted a few times. This rearrangement joins TRBV28 to TRBJ1-5, with D hard to call. Per the germline V gene, CDR1 is MDHEN and CDR2 is SYDVKM. This CDR3 is 16 amino acids long. V was trimmed by 2 bases and J by 0 bases, leaving 11 bases between them. The CDR3 DNA sequence: TGTGCCAGCAGTTTAAGGCCCGGGTATAGCAATCAGCCCCAGCATTTT. Its protein is CASSLRPGYSNQPQHF.

On this clonotype itself: Just one base apart from a much larger clone, this may be a read error. The rearrangement links TRBV6-5 to TRBJ2-3, with unresolved D. The germline CDR1 and CDR2 sequences are MNHEY and SVGAGI. The CDR3 loop spans 14 amino acids. The germline V and J ends were trimmed by 10 bases and 2 bases, with 16 bases remaining between them. The CDR3 DNA follows: TGTGCCACCCGACTCCCCTTTTCCACAGATACGCAGTATTTT. Translated: CATRLPFSTDTQYF.

The table lists this clonotype with a few counts. One end of the junction varies from germline; a read error may be responsible. The rearrangement joins TRBV19 to TRBJ1-2, with no clear D. Germline CDR1 reads LNHDA; CDR2 reads SQIVND (reference sequence). The CDR3 length is 12 residues. In DNA, the CDR3 is TGTGCCAGTGAGGACGGGCTCTATGGCCACACCTTC. Translating gives CASEDGLYGHTF.

The sample holds many counts of this clonotype. The chain combines TRBV5-1 with TRBJ2-7; 12 nucleotides align to TRBD2. In germline, CDR1 is SGHRS, CDR2 YFSETQ. Trimming cost V 4 bases and J 6 bases; bases outside gene matches: 8. The CDR3 is 15 residues long. CDR3 nucleotide sequence: TGCGCCAGCAGCGCGGCTAGCGGGGGGGCCACCGAGCAGTACTTC. This translates into CASSAASGGATEQYF.

The V call is TRBV12-3 or TRBV12-4, the J call TRBJ2-1; unclear D gene. Between the trimmed V and J ends, which lost 6 bases and 10 bases, there was a span of 13 bases. This CDR3 comprises 12 residues. The CDR3 region has the DNA TGTGCCAGCAGATCCGCTCTCGGGGAGCAGTTCTTC. Translating gives CASRSALGEQFF.

The rearrangement links TRBV18 to TRBJ2-1; the D gene is possibly TRBD2 (5 bases). Trimming left V 8 bases short and J 8 bases short, with 13 bases between. Per the germline V gene, CDR1 is KGHSH and CDR2 is LQKENI. This CDR3 region has 12 residues. CDR3 in amino acids: CASTGGWDEQFF. Here the CDR3 DNA reads TGTGCCAGCACCGGCGGGTGGGATGAGCAGTTCTTC.

As for this clonotype: This clone may be a read error of a much larger clone one base away. This chain joins TRBV12-3 or TRBV12-4 and TRBJ2-5, with TRBD1 as a possible D gene (6 bases). This CDR3 region has 13 residues. For the CDR3, the DNA is TGTGACAGCAGTGCCAGGGGAGAAGAGACCCAGTACTTC. This sequence encodes CDSSARGEETQYF.

This clonotype showed up many times. J is TRBJ2-3 and V is TRBV6-4; D gene uncertain. CDR3 size: 12 residues. The germline gives CDR1 MRHNA, CDR2 SNTAGT. V shed 7 bases and J shed 2 bases, with 7 bases lying between them. The CDR3 DNA reads TGTGCCAGCACAGCAGCCACAGATACGCAGTATTTT. Its protein is CASTAATDTQYF.

The gene calls are TRBV20-1 and TRBJ2-1; possibly TRBD1 for D (6 bases). The V gene's germline CDR1 is DFQATT and CDR2 SNEGSKA (reference sequence). Trimming removed 7 bases from V and 7 bases from J, with 20 bases in between. The CDR3 length is 14 residues. The CDR3 spells CSVMSGTSDNEQFF. CDR3 coding DNA: TGCAGTGTCATGTCCGGGACATCCGATAATGAGCAGTTCTTC.

The table lists this clonotype with a few counts. The V gene is TRBV24-1, the J gene TRBJ1-4; TRBD1 is a possible D gene (6 bases). Germline V lookup: CDR1 KGHDR, CDR2 SFDVKD. The V end lost 8 bases, the J end lost 13 bases, and 10 bases lay between the germline ends. This CDR3 spans 10 amino acids. CDR3 protein: CATNPRGLFF. CDR3 nucleotides: TGTGCCACCAACCCCAGGGGACTGTTTTTT.

This clonotype appeared many times. The chain couples TRBV29-1 to TRBJ2-5; a weak D match, TRBD1 (5 bases). The V gene lost 6 bases and the J gene lost 2 bases, with 16 bases spanning the gap. Germline assignment: CDR1 SQVTM and CDR2 ANQGSEA. The CDR3 is 14 amino acids. The CDR3 is CSVGRVAPQETQYF. For the CDR3, the DNA is TGCAGCGTGGGCAGGGTGGCACCTCAAGAGACCCAGTACTTC.

This clonotype has more than one count but fewer than ten. V usage is TRBV6-6 and J usage is TRBJ1-2; TRBD1 agrees at 9 bases. This CDR3 spans 16 amino acids. The junction had 11 bases not matched to a gene; V was cut back by 2 bases and J by 7 bases. CDR1 is MNHNY and CDR2 is SVGAGI in the germline V gene (reference sequence). CDR3 region: CASSYATGGASGGYTF. Written as DNA, the CDR3 is TGTGCCAGCAGTTACGCGACAGGGGGTGCATCTGGTGGCTACACCTTC.

The chain is built from TRBV7-2 and TRBJ2-5; no definite D call. This CDR3 spans 12 amino acids. The germline CDR1 and CDR2 sequences are SGHTA and FQGNSA. Trimming left V 2 bases short and J 9 bases short, with 10 bases between. This CDR3 is CASSLTETAQYF. CDR3 coding DNA: TGTGCCAGCAGCTTAACAGAGACGGCCCAGTACTTC.

The sample holds a few counts of this clonotype. The chain uses TRBV7-8 and TRBJ2-1; a weak D match, TRBD2 (5 bases). Trimming removed 5 bases from V and 3 bases from J, with 17 bases in between. CDR3 length: 16 amino acids. CDR1 and CDR2 from the germline V gene are SGHVS and FQNEAQ. The CDR3 region has the DNA TGTGCCAGCAGCATAGGTCTAGCTCTAGACTACAATGAGCAGTTCTTC. Amino acid sequence: CASSIGLALDYNEQFF.

The chain has TRBV20-1 and TRBJ1-2, with D unclear. From germline, CDR1 is DFQATT and CDR2 SNEGSKA (reference sequence). The V end lost 2 bases, the J end lost 1 base, and 8 bases lay between the germline ends. The CDR3 totals 13 residues. CDR3 protein: CSARPGSNYGYTF. The CDR3 nucleotides read TGCAGTGCTAGACCCGGCAGTAACTATGGCTACACCTTC.

This clonotype came up many times. V is TRBV29-1 and J is TRBJ2-3; 11 positions agree with TRBD2. The length of the CDR3 is 16 residues. The V gene end was trimmed by 6 bases and the J gene end by 1 base; junction bases not matched to a gene: 9. CDR1 is SQVTM, CDR2 ANQGSEA, per germline. CDR3 DNA sequence: TGCAGCGTCCAACATCTAGCGGGAGGTGGCACAGATACGCAGTATTTT. Protein sequence: CSVQHLAGGGTDTQYF.

This clonotype was seen ten or more times. This chain connects TRBV20-1 to TRBJ2-5; TRBD1 matches 7 bases. This CDR3 comprises 13 residues. J lost 3 bases, V lost 6 bases, and 7 bases had no gene match. The V gene's germline CDR1 is DFQATT and CDR2 SNEGSKA (reference sequence). CDR3: CSAPGQPEETQYF. The CDR3 region has the DNA TGCAGTGCCCCGGGACAGCCGGAAGAGACCCAGTACTTC.

The table lists this clonotype with many counts. The chain combines TRBV29-1 with TRBJ2-5; no reliable D call. CDR3 length: 10 residues. The ends were cut back, 6 bases at V and 7 bases at J, with 9 bases in the middle. Per germline, CDR1 SQVTM and CDR2 ANQGSEA. The CDR3 is CSVIIGTQYF. For the CDR3, the DNA is TGCAGCGTGATAATTGGGACCCAGTACTTC.

The sample holds a few counts of this clonotype. The chain uses TRBV12-3 or TRBV12-4 and TRBJ2-2; 12 bases line up with TRBD2. J was trimmed by 8 bases and V by 6 bases; bases with no gene match: 7. The CDR3 is 15 residues long. In nucleotides, the CDR3 is TGTGCCAGCAGGAATACCGGGACTAGCGGGGGGGAGCTGTTTTTT. It translates to CASRNTGTSGGELFF.

This clonotype has ten or more counts. This sequence joins TRBV20-1 and TRBJ2-1, with D possibly being TRBD2 (6 bases). The CDR3 sequence is 13 residues long. V was pared by 3 bases and J by 10 bases, with 16 bases between. Germline lookup yields CDR1 DFQATT and CDR2 SNEGSKA (reference sequence). The CDR3 sequence: CSASQRAFGEQFF. The DNA for the CDR3 is TGCAGTGCTAGCCAGCGGGCATTCGGGGAGCAGTTCTTC.

V and J are TRBV20-1 and TRBJ1-6; D unclear. The CDR3 consists of 16 residues. Trimming removed 1 base at V and 6 bases at J, with 16 bases between. Germline V CDR1 and CDR2: DFQATT, SNEGSKA (reference sequence). The CDR3 sequence is CSARVPGRLGNSPLHF. In DNA form, the CDR3 reads TGCAGTGCTAGAGTTCCCGGGAGGCTTGGTAATTCACCCCTCCACTTT.

This clonotype occurred many times. The V gene is TRBV7-9, the J gene TRBJ2-1, with TRBD1 as a possible D gene (5 bases). Trimming removed 3 bases at V and 4 bases at J, with 7 bases between. The CDR3 runs 13 residues. Germline V lookup: CDR1 SEHNR, CDR2 FQNEAQ (reference sequence). CDR3: CASSFPGYNEQFF. For the CDR3, the DNA is TGTGCCAGCAGCTTTCCAGGGTACAATGAGCAGTTCTTC.

This clonotype was detected ten times or more. The gene calls are TRBV15 and TRBJ1-2; D unresolved. Germline V gives CDR1 LNHNV, CDR2 YYDKDF (reference sequence). CDR3 length equals 14 residues. Trimming stripped 8 bases from V and 5 bases from J, with 18 bases between. CDR3 sequence: CATHDPTRTYGYTF. CDR3 coding DNA: TGTGCCACCCACGACCCAACGCGGACGTATGGCTACACCTTC.

This clonotype was seen once. The chain is built from TRBV7-2 and TRBJ1-6; D gene ambiguous. This CDR3 is 13 amino acids long. V lost 7 bases and J lost 11, with 15 bases in between. Germline-derived CDR1 and CDR2 are SGHTA and FQGNSA. CDR3 sequence (DNA): TGTGCCAGCAACTCGGGAATCGGGGCACCCCTCCACTTT. Translating it yields CASNSGIGAPLHF.

This rearrangement joins TRBV11-2 to TRBJ2-1; no clear D. The CDR3 loop spans 15 amino acids. Trimming left V 5 bases short and J 9 bases short, with 20 bases between. Germline V CDR1 and CDR2: SGHAT, FQNNGV. The CDR3 bases are TGTGCCAGCAGCCCCCTGGGCGCCCAGACGCTTGAGCAGTTCTTC. This encodes CASSPLGAQTLEQFF.

This clonotype turned up a few times. V gene TRBV19 combines with J gene TRBJ1-2; the match to TRBD1 covers 9 bases. Germline values: CDR1 LNHDA, CDR2 SQIVND (reference sequence). Trimming at V came to 3 bases and at J to 4 bases, leaving 6 bases not matched to a gene. The CDR3 covers 15 residues. The CDR3 DNA reads as TGTGCCAGTAGTATCCCCGGGACAGGGATCTATGGCTACACCTTC. This translates into CASSIPGTGIYGYTF.

In its sample, this clonotype was seen a few times. This chain links TRBV15 with TRBJ2-3, with 8 nucleotides matching TRBD2. The ends lost 0 bases at V and 8 bases at J; junction bases unmatched: 7. There are 15 residues in the CDR3. Germline CDR1 LNHNV, CDR2 YYDKDF (reference sequence). The CDR3 sequence is CATSREAGEWGTQYF. CDR3 coding DNA: TGTGCCACCAGCAGAGAAGCGGGGGAATGGGGTACGCAGTATTTT.

The table lists this clonotype with a few counts. The chain combines TRBV29-1 with TRBJ1-1; TRBD1 might be the D (5 bases). CDR3 size: 15 residues. CDR1 and CDR2 from the germline V gene are SQVTM and ANQGSEA. The V end lost 3 bases, the J end lost 3 bases, and 17 bases lay between the germline ends. The CDR3 DNA reads TGCAGCGTTGATGCCATGGGAGGGGCGGACACTGAAGCTTTCTTT. This gives the protein CSVDAMGGADTEAFF.

This clonotype was counted ten times or more. The chain joins TRBV12-3 or TRBV12-4 to TRBJ1-2; 7 bases line up with TRBD1. V was pared by 3 bases and J by 8 bases, with 6 bases of the junction left unmatched. There are 13 residues in the CDR3. Written as DNA, the CDR3 is TGTGCCAGCAGTTTCGTACCGGGACAGGGCTACACCTTC. Translation gives CASSFVPGQGYTF.